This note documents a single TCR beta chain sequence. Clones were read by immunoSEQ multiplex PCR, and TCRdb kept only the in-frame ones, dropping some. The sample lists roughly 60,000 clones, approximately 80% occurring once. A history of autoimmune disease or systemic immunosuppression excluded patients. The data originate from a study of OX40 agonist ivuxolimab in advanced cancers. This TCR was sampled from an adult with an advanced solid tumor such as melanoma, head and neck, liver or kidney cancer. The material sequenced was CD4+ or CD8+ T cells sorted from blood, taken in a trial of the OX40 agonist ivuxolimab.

CDR3 sequence reads: CASRPQGTDTQYF. Here the CDR3 DNA reads TGTGCCAGCAGACCCCAGGGTACAGATACGCAGTATTTT. The rearrangement joins TRBV28 to TRBJ2-3, with a weak D call TRBD1 (5 bases). The germline V gene encodes CDR1 MDHEN and CDR2 SYDVKM. Trimming removed 6 bases at V and 3 bases at J, with 10 bases between. CDR3 length: 13 residues.